This TCR beta chain was recovered during a study of CD8+ T cells in alopecia areata. Study information: Once tofacitinib had been taken for 6 to 18 months, 6 months off drug followed. Affected scalp percentage gauged treated patients' severity.

It was cDNA, reverse transcribed from extracted RNA, that served as the sequencing template. The data were produced by immunoSEQ multiplex PCR, yet TCRdb's version contains in-frame clones alone and is incomplete. The table includes hundreds of thousands of clones, approximately 65% detected once. Study-wide findings and caveats: Among the top 100, expanded CD8+ clones, as well as scalp clonality, were significantly decreased by tofacitinib.

Trimming left V 1 base short and J 2 bases short, with 14 bases between. CDR1 SGHDN and CDR2 FVKESK come from the germline V gene. The CDR3 is 16 amino acids. Of note for this clone: Its antigen is not identified.

Treatment defined: oral pan-JAK inhibitor, 5-10 mg twice daily. The clonotype was recovered from a human donor with alopecia areata. Source: CD4+ T cells sorted from blood, taken at week 44, from a patient treated with tofacitinib. This rearrangement joins TRBV14 to TRBJ1-2; possibly TRBD1 for D (6 bases). The CDR3 coding sequence is TGTGCCAGCAGCCAAGTGGGGGGACACGGGAACTATGGCTACACCTTC. Its protein is CASSQVGGHGNYGYTF.